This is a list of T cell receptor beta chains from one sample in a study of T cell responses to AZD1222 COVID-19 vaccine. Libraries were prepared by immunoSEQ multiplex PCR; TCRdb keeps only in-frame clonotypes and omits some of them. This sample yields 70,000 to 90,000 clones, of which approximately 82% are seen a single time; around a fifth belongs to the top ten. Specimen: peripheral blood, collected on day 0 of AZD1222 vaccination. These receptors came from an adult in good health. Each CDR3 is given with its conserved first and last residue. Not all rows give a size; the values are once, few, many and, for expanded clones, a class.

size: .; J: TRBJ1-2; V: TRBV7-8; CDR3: CASSRDRGDYGYTF
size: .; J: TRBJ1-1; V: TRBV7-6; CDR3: CASSLGWSRQGRKNTEAFF
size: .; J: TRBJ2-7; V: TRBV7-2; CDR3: CASSQDLLAYEQYF
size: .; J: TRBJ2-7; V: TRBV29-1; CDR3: CSVQGGGVYEQYF
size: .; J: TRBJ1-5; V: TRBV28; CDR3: CASSLYRQLFNQPQHF
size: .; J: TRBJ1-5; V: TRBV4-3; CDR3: CASSQDWGQPQHF
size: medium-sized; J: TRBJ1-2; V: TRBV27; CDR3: CASLSGDYGYTF
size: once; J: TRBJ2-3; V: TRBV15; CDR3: CATSGGLAVDTQYF
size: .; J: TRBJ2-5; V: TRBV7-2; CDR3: CASRTGGAGETQYF
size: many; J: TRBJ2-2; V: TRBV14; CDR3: CASSKNRVPGELFF
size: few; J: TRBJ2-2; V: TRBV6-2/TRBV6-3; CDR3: CASSSNTGELFF
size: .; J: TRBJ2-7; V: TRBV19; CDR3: CASSIVGREIDEQYF
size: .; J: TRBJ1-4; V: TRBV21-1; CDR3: CASSKEGQDPGGVEKLFF
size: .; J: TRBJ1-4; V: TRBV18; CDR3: CASSPGGRWDEKLFF
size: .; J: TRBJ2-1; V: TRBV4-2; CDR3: CASSQARAVGNEQFF
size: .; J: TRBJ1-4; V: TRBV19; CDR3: CASSPTSVATNEKLFF
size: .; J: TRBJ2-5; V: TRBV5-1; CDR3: CASTLSGSGGETQYF
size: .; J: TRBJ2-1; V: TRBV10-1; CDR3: CASSRDYNEQFF
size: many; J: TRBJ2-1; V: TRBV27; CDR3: CASSLLTVHNEQFF
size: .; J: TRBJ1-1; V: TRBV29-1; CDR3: CSVLDHKNTEAFF
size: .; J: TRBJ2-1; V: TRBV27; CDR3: CASSFSRDRVDEQFF
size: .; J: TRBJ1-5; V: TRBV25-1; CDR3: CASSPTQGSYSNQPQHF
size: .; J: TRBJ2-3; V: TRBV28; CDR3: CASTSGAGVGTDTQYF
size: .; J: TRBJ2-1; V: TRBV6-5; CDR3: CASGRSQSSYNEQFF
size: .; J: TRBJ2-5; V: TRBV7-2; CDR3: CASSLFSRSQETQYF
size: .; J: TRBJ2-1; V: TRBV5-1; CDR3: CASSLRETGTDEQFF
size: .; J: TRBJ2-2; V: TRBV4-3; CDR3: CASSQDYGTNFGELFF
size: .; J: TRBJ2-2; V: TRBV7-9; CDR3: CASSTGLSGAGELFF
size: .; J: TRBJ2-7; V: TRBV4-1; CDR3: CASSQDLRQGAREQYF
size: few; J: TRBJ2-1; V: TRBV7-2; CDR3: CASSLTIEQFF
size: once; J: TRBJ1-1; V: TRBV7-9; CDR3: CASSPQREGDTEAFF
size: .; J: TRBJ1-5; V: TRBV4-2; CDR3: CASSQAGGGQPQHF
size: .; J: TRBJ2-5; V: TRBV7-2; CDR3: CASTKNQQETQYF
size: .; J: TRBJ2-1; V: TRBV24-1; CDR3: CATSDSRAGSGSSYNEQFF
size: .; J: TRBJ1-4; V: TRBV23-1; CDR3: CASSQSGRAANRPSTNEKLFF
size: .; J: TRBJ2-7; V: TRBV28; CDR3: CASSSTNTVSYEQYF
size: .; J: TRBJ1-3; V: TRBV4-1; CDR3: CASSPNPLGVAGNTIYF
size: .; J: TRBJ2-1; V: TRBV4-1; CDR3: CASSQVILMSSYNEQFF
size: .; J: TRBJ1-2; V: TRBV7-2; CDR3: CASSYGQGASNGYTF
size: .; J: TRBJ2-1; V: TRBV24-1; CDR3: CATSVPSGEAYNEQFF
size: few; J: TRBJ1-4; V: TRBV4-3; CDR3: CASSQDLGGAVTNEKLFF
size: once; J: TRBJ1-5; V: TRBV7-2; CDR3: CASSQGSNQPQHF
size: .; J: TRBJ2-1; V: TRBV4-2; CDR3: CASSQGAAGASNEQFF
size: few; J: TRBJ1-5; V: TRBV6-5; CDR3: CASSQQGDQPQHF
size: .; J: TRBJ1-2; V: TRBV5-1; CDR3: CASSPGQATNYGYTF
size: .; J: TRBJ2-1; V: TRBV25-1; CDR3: CASSVGGLYNEQFF
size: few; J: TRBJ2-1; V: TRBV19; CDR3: CASSTRDLTISREQFF
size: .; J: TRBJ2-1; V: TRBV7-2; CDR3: CASSLQLAGGEQFF
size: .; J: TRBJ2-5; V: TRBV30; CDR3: CAWSPEGETQYF
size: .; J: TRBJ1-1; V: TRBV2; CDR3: CATEGTGNTEAFF
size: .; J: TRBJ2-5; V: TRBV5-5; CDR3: CASIPHPGETQYF